Described below is a single T cell receptor (beta chain) sequence and its context. Antigen unknown. This entry is derived from a study of cytomegalovirus exposure and HLA in healthy donors. Germline assignment: CDR1 SGDLS and CDR2 YYNGEE. The V gene end was trimmed by 0 bases and the J gene end by 10 bases; junction bases not matched to a gene: 9. The CDR3 extends over 16 amino acids. Study-level findings and limits: In a later analysis, the majority of CMV-associated beta chains seemingly showed HLA restriction.

The primer mix had 60 Vbeta and 13 Jbeta primers. Measured with immunoSEQ multiplex PCR; TCRdb has only the in-frame clones, and not every one. The repertoire consists of around 130,000 clones, with 74% occurring once and the leading ten covering roughly 6.3%. The chain uses TRBV9 and TRBJ1-6; 8 bases fit TRBD1. Material: PBMCs. This TCR derives from a woman between 50 and 59 years old in good health and CMV-seropositive. CDR3 sequence reads: CASSVGERQGRSPLHF. CDR3 DNA: TGTGCCAGCAGCGTAGGGGAGAGACAGGGGCGGTCACCCCTCCACTTT.